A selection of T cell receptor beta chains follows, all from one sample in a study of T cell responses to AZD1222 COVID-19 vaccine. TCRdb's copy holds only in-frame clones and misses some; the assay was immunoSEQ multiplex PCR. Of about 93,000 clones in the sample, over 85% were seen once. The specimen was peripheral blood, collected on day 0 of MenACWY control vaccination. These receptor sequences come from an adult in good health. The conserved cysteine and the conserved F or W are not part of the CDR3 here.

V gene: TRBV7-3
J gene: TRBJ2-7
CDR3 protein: ASSLDGSYEQY

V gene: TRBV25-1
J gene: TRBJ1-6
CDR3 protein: ASSLHGASYNSPLH

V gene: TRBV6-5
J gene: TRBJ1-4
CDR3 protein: ASSYSQAEKLF

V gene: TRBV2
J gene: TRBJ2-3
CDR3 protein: ASSEMGQMPSTDTQY

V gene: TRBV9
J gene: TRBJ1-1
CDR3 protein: ATRDWNTEAF

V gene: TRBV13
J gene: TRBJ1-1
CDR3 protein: ASSLGHSQPNTEAF

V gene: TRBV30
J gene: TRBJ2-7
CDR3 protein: AWSSLYEQY

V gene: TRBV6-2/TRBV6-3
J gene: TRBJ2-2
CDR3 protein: ASSYPRGRGTGELF

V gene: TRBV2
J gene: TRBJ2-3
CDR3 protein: ASSERGSTDTQY

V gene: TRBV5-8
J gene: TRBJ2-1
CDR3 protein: ASTGRSYNEQF

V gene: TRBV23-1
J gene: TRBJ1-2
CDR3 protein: ASSQRLGGGDGYT

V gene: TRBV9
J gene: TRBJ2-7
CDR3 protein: ASSVATGANYEQY

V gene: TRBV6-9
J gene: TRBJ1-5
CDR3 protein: ASSYLSPRGGQPQH

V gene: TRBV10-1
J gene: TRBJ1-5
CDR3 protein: ASSEGIGAGVGQPQH

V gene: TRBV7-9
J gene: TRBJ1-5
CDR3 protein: ASSLADGRGNQPQH

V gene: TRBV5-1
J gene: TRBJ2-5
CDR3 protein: ASSLSLLETQY

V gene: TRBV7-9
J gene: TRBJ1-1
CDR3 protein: ASSLAGTVEAF

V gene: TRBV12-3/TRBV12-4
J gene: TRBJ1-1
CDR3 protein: ASKSTGRAF

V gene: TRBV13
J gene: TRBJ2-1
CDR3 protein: ASSTRSGGSHNEQF

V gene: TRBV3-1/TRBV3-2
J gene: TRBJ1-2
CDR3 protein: ASSPTGGHGYT

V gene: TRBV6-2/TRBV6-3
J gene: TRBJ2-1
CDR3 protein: ASIPPGGGYNEQF

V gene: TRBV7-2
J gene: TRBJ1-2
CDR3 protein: ASSSGVINYGYT

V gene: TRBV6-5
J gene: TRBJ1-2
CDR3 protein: ASSYLDRKQGGYT

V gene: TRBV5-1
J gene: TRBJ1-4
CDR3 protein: ASSLGGVSANEKLF

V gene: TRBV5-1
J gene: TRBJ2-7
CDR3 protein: ASSFGTTTYEQY

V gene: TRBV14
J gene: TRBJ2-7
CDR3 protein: ASSQGSGQGGFYEQY

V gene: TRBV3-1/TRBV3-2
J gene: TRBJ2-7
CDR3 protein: ASSQGIRTVSGEQY

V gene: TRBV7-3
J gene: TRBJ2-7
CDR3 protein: ASSLMGTGGYEQY

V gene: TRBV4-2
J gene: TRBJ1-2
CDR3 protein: ASSQGGGLGYT

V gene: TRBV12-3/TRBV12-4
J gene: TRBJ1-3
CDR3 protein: ASSGDWGTIY

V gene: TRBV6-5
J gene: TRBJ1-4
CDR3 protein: ASSYSGGGKLF

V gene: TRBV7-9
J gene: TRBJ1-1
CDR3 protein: ASTNKVTEAF

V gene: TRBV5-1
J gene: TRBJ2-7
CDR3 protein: ASSLAPGQQYEQY

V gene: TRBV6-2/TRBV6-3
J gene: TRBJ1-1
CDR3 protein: ASSYVRQLRAF

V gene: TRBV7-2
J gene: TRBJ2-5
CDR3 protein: ASSLAQETQY

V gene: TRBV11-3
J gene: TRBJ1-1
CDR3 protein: ASSSGQANTEAF

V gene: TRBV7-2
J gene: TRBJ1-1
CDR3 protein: ASSIAPNYNTEAF

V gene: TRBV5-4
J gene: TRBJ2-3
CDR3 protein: ASSLNTDTQY

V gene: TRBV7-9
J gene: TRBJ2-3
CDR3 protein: ASSLTSGGTDTQY

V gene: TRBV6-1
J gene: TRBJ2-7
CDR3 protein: ASSEARPWEGIGIYEQY